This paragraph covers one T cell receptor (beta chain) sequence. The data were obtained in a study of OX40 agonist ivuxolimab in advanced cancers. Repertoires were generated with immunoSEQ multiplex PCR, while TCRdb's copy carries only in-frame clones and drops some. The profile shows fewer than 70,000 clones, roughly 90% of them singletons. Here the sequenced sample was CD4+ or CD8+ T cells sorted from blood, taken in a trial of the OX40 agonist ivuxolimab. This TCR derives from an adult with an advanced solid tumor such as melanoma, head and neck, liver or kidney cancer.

The DNA of the CDR3 is TGTGCCAGCAGTTCCTACCCACGGACAGCTTACAATGAGCAGTTCTTC. Residues: CASSSYPRTAYNEQFF. The chain combines TRBV6-5 with TRBJ2-1, with D possibly being TRBD1 (6 bases). With 4 bases removed from V and 4 bases from J, the gap between germline ends came to 17 bases. Germline loops: CDR1 MNHEY, CDR2 SVGAGI. This CDR3 has 16 amino acids.